The rows below give T cell receptor beta chains drawn from one sample of a study of shared clonotypes between healthy human individuals. The table came from immunoSEQ multiplex PCR; TCRdb's copy has only in-frame clones and leaves some out. The profile shows about 520,000 clones, around 80% of them singletons. Sequencing was done on a sample of PBMCs. The receptors shown here come from a woman aged 40 to 55 in good health. Some clones in this sample may be carry-over from other donors' samples. The CDR3 runs from the conserved cysteine through the conserved F or W.

j_call v_call cdr3_aa
TRBJ1-1 TRBV19 CASSIAPGQKTEAFF
TRBJ2-7 TRBV28 CASSRTSGRGGPLYEQYF
TRBJ2-3 TRBV5-8 CASSSSSGSFTQYF
TRBJ2-6 TRBV19 CASSIGNSGANVLTF
TRBJ1-5 TRBV27 CASSLSGFDQPQHF
TRBJ1-1 TRBV30 CAWRATGANTEAFF
TRBJ2-5 TRBV19 CASSILGWEETQYF
. TRBV4-1 CASSRGTSTFYEQYF
TRBJ1-2 TRBV29-1 CSVVRDTPSYGYTF
TRBJ1-2 TRBV5-4 CASSIHLTGQGYGYTF
TRBJ2-7 TRBV2 CASSQRLGLDSYEQYF
TRBJ2-7 TRBV6-1 CASRDYRDSYEQYF
TRBJ2-1 TRBV15 CATSRGRGQIYEQFF
TRBJ1-4 TRBV4-2 CASSRGLDSYKATNEKLFF
TRBJ2-5 TRBV2 CASAQGLAGDQETQYF
TRBJ2-7 TRBV2 CATSDIYEQYF
TRBJ2-2 TRBV6-1 CASSGDEHAPNTGELFF
TRBJ2-3 TRBV5-4 CASSLKRGTSTDTQYF
TRBJ2-3 TRBV11-2 CASSPFWRDVVNTQYF
TRBJ2-5 TRBV7-2 CASSLRPEETQYF
TRBJ2-1 TRBV15 CATSRGLFNEQFF
TRBJ2-7 TRBV11-2 CASSLLSGGEQYF
TRBJ2-7 TRBV6-1 CASMPGTVTYEQYF
TRBJ2-7 TRBV7-9 CASSLGPGNEQYF
TRBJ2-1 TRBV28 CASSDYNEQFF
TRBJ2-6 TRBV27 CASSLVRYLGRANVLTF
TRBJ2-3 TRBV6-5 CASVAAGTDTQYF
TRBJ2-4 TRBV9 CASSVDEYGNIQYF
TRBJ1-2 TRBV6-4 CASSEGQGGADGYTF
TRBJ1-6 TRBV10-1 CASKRVPLNSPLHF
TRBJ2-3 TRBV27 CASSPVLAADTQYF
TRBJ2-7 TRBV7-9 CASSLPGSGLAGYWQYF
TRBJ1-2 TRBV4-3 CASRQDLTGGRPNYGYTF
TRBJ2-7 TRBV5-4 CASSQEFGGASYEQYF
TRBJ2-2 TRBV27 CASRNGRNTGELFF
TRBJ1-2 TRBV10-3 CAISGVRGDYGYTF
TRBJ2-7 TRBV19 CASSIDRRAYEQYF
TRBJ1-4 TRBV28 CASSPRTGPNEKLFF
TRBJ2-7 TRBV11-3 CASSQQGTLSYEQYF
TRBJ2-2 TRBV7-9 CASRRDRENTGELFF
TRBJ2-7 TRBV6-9 CASSYTASGSSYEQYF
TRBJ1-5 TRBV10-1 CASSESGTRGQPQHF
TRBJ1-1 TRBV20-1 CSAVKTEVFF
TRBJ2-7 TRBV5-1 CASSLGTAVSYEQYF
TRBJ2-5 TRBV28 CASSFRTQYF
TRBJ2-1 TRBV18 CASSPTGGLSYNEQFF
TRBJ2-1 TRBV7-3 CASSSTGLAVYNEQFF
TRBJ2-7 TRBV6-1 CASSATSGRASEQYF
TRBJ2-3 TRBV19 CASSNGRFTDTQYF
TRBJ2-1 TRBV2 CASSVDGGCDEQFF
TRBJ2-5 TRBV27 CASSLSREETRYF
TRBJ1-2 TRBV5-1 CASSLQGTDYGYTF
TRBJ2-7 TRBV5-1 CASSLAADWEQYF
TRBJ2-7 TRBV28 CASSLLAGGGEQYF
TRBJ2-1 TRBV19 CATRGRGYNEQFF